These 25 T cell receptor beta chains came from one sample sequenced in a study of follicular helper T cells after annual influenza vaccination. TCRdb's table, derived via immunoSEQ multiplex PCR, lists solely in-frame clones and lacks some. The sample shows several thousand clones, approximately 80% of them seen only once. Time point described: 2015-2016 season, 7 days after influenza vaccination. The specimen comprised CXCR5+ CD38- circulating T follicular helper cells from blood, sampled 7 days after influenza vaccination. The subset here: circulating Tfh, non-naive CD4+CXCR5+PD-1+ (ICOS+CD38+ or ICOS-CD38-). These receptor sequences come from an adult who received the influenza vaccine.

In DNA, the CDR3 is TGTGCCAGCAGCTTAGCACCACAAAGAACAGGGAGCTCTGGAAACACCATATATTTT. Translating it yields CASSLAPQRTGSSGNTIYF. The chain links TRBV7-9 to TRBJ1-3; TRBD1 is a possible D gene (6 bases). Trimming shortened V by 0 bases and J by 0 bases, and 18 bases separated the two germline ends. In germline, CDR1 is SEHNR, CDR2 FQNEAQ (reference sequence). This CDR3 has 19 amino acids.

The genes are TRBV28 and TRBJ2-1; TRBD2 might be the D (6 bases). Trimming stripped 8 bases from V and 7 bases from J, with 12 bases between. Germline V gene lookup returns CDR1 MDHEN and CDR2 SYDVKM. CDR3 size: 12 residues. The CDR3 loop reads CASRESLNEQFF. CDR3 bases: TGTGCCAGCCGGGAGTCTCTAAATGAGCAGTTCTTC.

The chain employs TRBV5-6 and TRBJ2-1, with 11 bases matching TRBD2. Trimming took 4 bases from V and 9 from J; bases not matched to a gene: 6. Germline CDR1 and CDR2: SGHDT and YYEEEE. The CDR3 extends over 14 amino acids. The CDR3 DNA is TGTGCCAGCAGCACTAGCGGGAGTTGGGGTGAGCAGTTCTTC. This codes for CASSTSGSWGEQFF.

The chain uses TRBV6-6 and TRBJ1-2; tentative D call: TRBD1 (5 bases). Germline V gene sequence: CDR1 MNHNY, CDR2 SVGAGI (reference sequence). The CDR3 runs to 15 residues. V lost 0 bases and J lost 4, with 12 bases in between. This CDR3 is CASSYSIGGSYGYTF. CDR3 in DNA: TGTGCCAGCAGTTACTCGATTGGGGGGTCCTATGGCTACACCTTC.

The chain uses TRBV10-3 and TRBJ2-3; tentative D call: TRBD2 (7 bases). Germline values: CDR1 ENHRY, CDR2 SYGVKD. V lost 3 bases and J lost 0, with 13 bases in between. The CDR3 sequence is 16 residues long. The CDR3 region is CAISDRGGGSTDTQYF. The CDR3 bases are TGTGCCATCAGTGATAGGGGGGGAGGGAGCACAGATACGCAGTATTTT.

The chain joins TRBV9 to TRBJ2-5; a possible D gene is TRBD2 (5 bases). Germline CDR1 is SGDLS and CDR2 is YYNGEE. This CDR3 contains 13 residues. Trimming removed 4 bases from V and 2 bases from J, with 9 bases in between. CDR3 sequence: CASSPGIQETQYF. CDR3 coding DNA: TGTGCCAGCAGCCCCGGGATACAAGAGACCCAGTACTTC.

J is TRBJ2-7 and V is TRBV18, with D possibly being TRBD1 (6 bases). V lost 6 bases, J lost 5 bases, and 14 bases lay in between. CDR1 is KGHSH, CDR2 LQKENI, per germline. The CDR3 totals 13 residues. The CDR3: CASSYRERDEQYF. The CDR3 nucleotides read TGTGCCAGCTCCTACAGGGAAAGGGACGAGCAGTACTTC.

The CDR3 nucleotides are TGCGCCAGCAGGGCAGAAGGAACAGATACGCAGTATTTT. Translation: CASRAEGTDTQYF. The rearrangement links TRBV5-1 to TRBJ2-3; D is unclear. The germline CDR1 and CDR2 sequences are SGHRS and YFSETQ. Trimming stripped 5 bases from V and 3 bases from J, with 10 bases between. This CDR3 comprises 13 residues.

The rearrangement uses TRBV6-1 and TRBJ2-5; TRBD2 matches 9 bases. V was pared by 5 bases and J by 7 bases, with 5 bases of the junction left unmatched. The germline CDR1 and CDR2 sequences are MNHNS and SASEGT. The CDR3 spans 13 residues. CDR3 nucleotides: TGTGCCAGCAGTCCTATAGCGGGAGCGACCCAGTACTTC. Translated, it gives CASSPIAGATQYF.

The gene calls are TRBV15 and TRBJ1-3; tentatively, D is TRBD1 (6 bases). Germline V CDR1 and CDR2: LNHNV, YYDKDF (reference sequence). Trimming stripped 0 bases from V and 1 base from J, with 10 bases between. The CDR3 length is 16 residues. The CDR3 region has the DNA TGTGCCACCAGCAGAGAGGGGGCTGGGTCTGGAAACACCATATATTTT. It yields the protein CATSREGAGSGNTIYF. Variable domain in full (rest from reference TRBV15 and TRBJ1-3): DAMVIQNPRYQVTQFGKPVTLSCSQTLNHNVMYWYQQKSSQAPKLLFHYYDKDFNNEADTPDNFQSRRPNTSFCFLDIRSPGLGDTAMYLCATSREGAGSGNTIYFGEGSWLTVV.

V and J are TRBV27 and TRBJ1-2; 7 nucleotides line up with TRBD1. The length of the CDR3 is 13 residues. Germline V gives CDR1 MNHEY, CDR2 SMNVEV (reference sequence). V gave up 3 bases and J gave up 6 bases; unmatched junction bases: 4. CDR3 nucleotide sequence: TGTGCCAGCAGTTTTAGAGGGGGCGATGGCTACACCTTC. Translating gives CASSFRGGDGYTF.

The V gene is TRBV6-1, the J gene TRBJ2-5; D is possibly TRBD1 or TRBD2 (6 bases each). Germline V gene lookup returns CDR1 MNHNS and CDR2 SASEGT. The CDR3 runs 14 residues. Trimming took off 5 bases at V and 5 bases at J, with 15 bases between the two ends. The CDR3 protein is CASSISRGDETQYF. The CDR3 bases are TGTGCCAGCAGTATATCTAGGGGGGACGAGACCCAGTACTTC.

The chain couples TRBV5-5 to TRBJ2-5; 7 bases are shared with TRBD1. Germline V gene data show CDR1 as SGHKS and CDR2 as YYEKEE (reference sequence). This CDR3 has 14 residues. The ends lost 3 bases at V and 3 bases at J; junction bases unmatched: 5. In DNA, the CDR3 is TGTGCCAGCAGCTCCCGAACAGGGGAAGAGACCCAGTACTTC. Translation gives CASSSRTGEETQYF.

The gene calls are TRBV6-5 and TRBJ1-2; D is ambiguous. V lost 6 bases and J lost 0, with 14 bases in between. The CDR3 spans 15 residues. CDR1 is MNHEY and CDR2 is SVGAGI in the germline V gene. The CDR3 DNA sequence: TGTGCCAGCAGGTTAAAACCGGGATCTAACTATGGCTACACCTTC. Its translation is CASRLKPGSNYGYTF.

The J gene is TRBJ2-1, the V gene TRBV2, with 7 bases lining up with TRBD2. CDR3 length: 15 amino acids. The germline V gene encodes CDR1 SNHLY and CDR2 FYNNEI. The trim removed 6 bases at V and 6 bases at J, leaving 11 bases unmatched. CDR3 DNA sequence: TGTGCCAGCAGCCCCGGGAGGCGGTACGTCAATGAGCAGTTCTTC. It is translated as CASSPGRRYVNEQFF.

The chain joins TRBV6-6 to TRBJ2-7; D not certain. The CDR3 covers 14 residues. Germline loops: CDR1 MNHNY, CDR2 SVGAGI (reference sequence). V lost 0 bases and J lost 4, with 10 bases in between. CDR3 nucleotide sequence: TGTGCCAGCAGTTACTCGGGAAACTCATACGAGCAGTACTTC. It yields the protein CASSYSGNSYEQYF.

For the CDR3, the DNA is TGTGCCAGCAGCCGGGGGGACACTGAAGCTTTCTTT. Encoded protein: CASSRGDTEAFF. This chain links TRBV9 with TRBJ1-1, with D perhaps matching TRBD1 (5 bases). This CDR3 is built from 12 residues. Germline CDR1 SGDLS, CDR2 YYNGEE. Trimming removed 4 bases from V and 3 bases from J, with 7 bases in between.

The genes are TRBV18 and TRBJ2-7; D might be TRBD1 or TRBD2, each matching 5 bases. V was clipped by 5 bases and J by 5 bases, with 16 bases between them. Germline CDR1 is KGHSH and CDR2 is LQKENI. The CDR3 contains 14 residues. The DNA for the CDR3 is TGTGCCAGCTCAGGCCGGGACCTTCGGGACGAGCAGTACTTC. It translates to CASSGRDLRDEQYF.

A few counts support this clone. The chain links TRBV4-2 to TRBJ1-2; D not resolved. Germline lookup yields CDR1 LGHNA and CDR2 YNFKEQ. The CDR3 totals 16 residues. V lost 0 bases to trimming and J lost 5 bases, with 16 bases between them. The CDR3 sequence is CASSQDSRIVRYGYTF. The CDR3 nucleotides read TGTGCCAGCAGCCAAGATTCGCGGATTGTTCGGTATGGCTACACCTTC.

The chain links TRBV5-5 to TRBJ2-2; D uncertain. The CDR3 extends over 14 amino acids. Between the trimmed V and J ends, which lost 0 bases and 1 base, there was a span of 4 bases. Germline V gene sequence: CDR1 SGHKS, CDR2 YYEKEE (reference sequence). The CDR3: CASSLAQNTGELFF. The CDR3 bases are TGTGCCAGCAGCTTGGCACAGAACACCGGGGAGCTGTTTTTT.

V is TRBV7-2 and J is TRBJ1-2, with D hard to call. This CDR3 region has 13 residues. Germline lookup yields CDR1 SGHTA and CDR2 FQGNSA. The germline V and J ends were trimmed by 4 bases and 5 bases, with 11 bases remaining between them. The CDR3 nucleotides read TGTGCCAGCAGCTCGGACGTCCGGTATGGCTACACCTTC. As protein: CASSSDVRYGYTF.

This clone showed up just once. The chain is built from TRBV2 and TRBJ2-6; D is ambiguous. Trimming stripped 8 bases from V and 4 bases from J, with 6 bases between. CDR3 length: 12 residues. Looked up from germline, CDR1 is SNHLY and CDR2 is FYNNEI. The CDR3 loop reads CASDSGANVLTF. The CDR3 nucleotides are TGTGCCAGCGACTCGGGGGCCAACGTCCTGACTTTC. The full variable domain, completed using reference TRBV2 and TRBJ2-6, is EPEVTQTPSHQVTQMGQEVILRCVPISNHLYFYWYRQILGQKVEFLVSFYNNEISEKSEIFDDQFSVERPDGSNFTLKIRSTKLEDSAMYFCASDSGANVLTFGAGSRLTVL.

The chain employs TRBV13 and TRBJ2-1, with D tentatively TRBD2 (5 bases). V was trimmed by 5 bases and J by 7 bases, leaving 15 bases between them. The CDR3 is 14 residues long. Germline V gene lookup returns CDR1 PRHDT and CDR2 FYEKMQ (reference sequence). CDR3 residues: CASSPRGLPNEQFF. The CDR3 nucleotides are TGTGCCAGCAGCCCCAGAGGGCTACCTAATGAGCAGTTCTTC.

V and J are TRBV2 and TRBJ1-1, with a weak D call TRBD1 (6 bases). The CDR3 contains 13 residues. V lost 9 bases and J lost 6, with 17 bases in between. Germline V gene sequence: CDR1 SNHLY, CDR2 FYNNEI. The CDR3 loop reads CASYRGRGAEAFF. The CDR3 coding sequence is TGTGCCAGTTACCGCGGCAGGGGTGCTGAAGCTTTCTTT.

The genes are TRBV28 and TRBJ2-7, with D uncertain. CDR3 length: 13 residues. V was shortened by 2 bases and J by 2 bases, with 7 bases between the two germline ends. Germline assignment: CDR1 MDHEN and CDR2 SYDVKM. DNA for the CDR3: TGTGCCAGCAGTTTAGGCGTGCCCTACGAGCAGTACTTC. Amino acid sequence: CASSLGVPYEQYF.